The rows below give T cell receptor beta chains drawn from one sample of a study of human T cells and chemical hapten exposure. TCRdb passed the RACE reads through MiXCR, listing each CDR3 protein once. The table has tens of thousands of distinct CDR3 sequences, about 9.3% seen once. The sample in question was whole blood, obtained in connection with sensitization to the hapten diphenylcyclopropenone (DPC). These receptors were obtained from a woman between 45 and 60 years old with alopecia areata. Some clones in this sample may be carry-over from other donors' samples. Each CDR3 is given with its conserved first and last residue. The D gene is left open where the match is weak. Size values are once, few and many counts, or a class for expanded clones, and some rows have none.

size | J | D | V | CDR3 | DNA
NA | TRBJ2-7 | NA | TRBV18 | CASSPDVRLDPDYEQYF | TGTGCCAGCTCACCTGACGTTCGGCTGGACCCGGACTACGAGCAGTACTTC
NA | TRBJ2-7 | NA | TRBV9 | CASSVEPYEQYF | TGTGCCAGCAGCGTCGAACCCTACGAGCAGTACTTC
many | TRBJ2-2 | TRBD1 | TRBV18 | CASSASGTGGITGELFF | TGTGCCAGCTCAGCCTCCGGGACAGGGGGCATCACCGGGGAGCTGTTTTTT
NA | TRBJ2-2 | NA | TRBV7-3 | CASSPRGENTGELFF | TGTGCCAGCAGCCCGAGGGGTGAGAACACCGGGGAGCTGTTTTTT
NA | TRBJ1-2 | NA | TRBV28 | CASSSHTGTLQGGYTF | TGTGCCAGCAGTTCTCATACAGGGACCTTACAAGGCGGCTACACCTTC
NA | TRBJ1-2 | NA | TRBV3-1 | CASSQDLTLGYTF | TGTGCCAGCAGCCAAGACCTGACACTTGGCTACACCTTC
few | TRBJ1-1 | NA | TRBV2 | CASSGTAEAFF | TGTGCCAGCAGTGGGACAGCTGAAGCTTTCTTT
few | TRBJ2-3 | NA | TRBV7-9 | CASSLASGGTDTQYF | TGTGCCAGCAGCTTAGCTAGCGGCGGCACAGATACGCAGTATTTT
NA | TRBJ2-7 | TRBD2 | TRBV7-2 | CASSSSRTSGSRYEQYF | TGTGCCAGCAGCTCGAGTAGGACTAGCGGGAGTAGGTACGAGCAGTACTTC
many | TRBJ2-2 | NA | TRBV3-1 | CASSLRSGATGELFF | TGTGCCAGCAGCCTGCGATCTGGGGCCACCGGGGAGCTGTTTTTT
NA | TRBJ1-2 | NA | TRBV2 | CASSPQGTNYGYTF | TGTGCCAGCAGCCCACAGGGTACTAACTATGGCTACACCTTC
NA | TRBJ1-3 | TRBD1 | TRBV29-1 | CSVVGDSSGNTIYF | TGCAGCGTTGTGGGGGACAGCTCTGGAAACACCATATATTTT
many | TRBJ2-7 | TRBD2 | TRBV29-1 | CSVEGTSGSSYEQYF | TGCAGCGTTGAAGGCACTAGCGGGAGCTCCTACGAGCAGTACTTC
many | TRBJ2-1 | NA | TRBV6-2/TRBV6-3 | CASIPGAALDYNEQFF | TGTGCCAGCATCCCCGGCGCCGCATTGGACTACAATGAGCAGTTCTTC
many | TRBJ2-3 | TRBD2 | TRBV7-9 | CASGIAGSTDTQYF | TGTGCCAGCGGAATAGCGGGGAGCACAGATACGCAGTATTTT
many | TRBJ2-1 | NA | TRBV3-1 | CASSQDRYGALYNEQFF | TGTGCCAGCAGCCAAGATCGCTACGGAGCCCTTTACAATGAGCAGTTCTTC
few | TRBJ2-3 | TRBD2 | TRBV5-1 | CASSYYPSGNTDTQYF | TGCGCCAGCAGCTACTACCCTAGCGGCAACACAGATACGCAGTATTTT
many | TRBJ2-7 | NA | TRBV6-2/TRBV6-3 | CASSLAGGSYEQYF | TGTGCCAGCAGTTTGGCCGGGGGTTCCTACGAGCAGTACTTC
NA | TRBJ2-3 | TRBD1 | TRBV5-4 | CASSSGQATDTQYF | TGTGCCAGCAGCTCCGGACAGGCCACAGATACGCAGTATTTT
NA | TRBJ1-1 | NA | TRBV12-3/TRBV12-4 | CASSSGLGMNTEAFF | TGTGCCAGCAGTTCGGGGCTTGGGATGAACACTGAAGCTTTCTTT
few | TRBJ2-3 | NA | TRBV7-3 | CASSPGSGTDTQYF | TGTGCCAGCAGCCCAGGATCCGGCACAGATACGCAGTATTTT
few | TRBJ2-5 | NA | TRBV20-1 | CSARPISETQYF | TGCAGTGCTAGGCCGATCTCCGAGACCCAGTACTTC
few | TRBJ2-6 | TRBD1 | TRBV19 | CASTLRTGAGANVLTF | TGTGCCAGTACGCTACGGACAGGGGCCGGGGCCAACGTCCTGACTTTC
few | TRBJ1-5 | NA | TRBV6-5 | CASSPRQIGGQPQHF | TGTGCCAGCAGCCCCCGACAGATCGGGGGTCAGCCCCAGCATTTT
many | TRBJ1-1 | NA | TRBV11-2 | CASSSPGLSMNTEAFF | TGTGCCAGCAGCTCTCCGGGACTATCCATGAACACTGAAGCTTTCTTT
many | TRBJ2-3 | TRBD2 | TRBV7-3 | CASSLMAGASTDTQYF | TGTGCCAGCAGCTTAATGGCGGGAGCTAGCACAGATACGCAGTATTTT
few | TRBJ2-5 | NA | TRBV12-3/TRBV12-4 | CASSPSVGETQYF | TGTGCCAGCAGTCCTTCTGTGGGAGAGACCCAGTACTTC
few | TRBJ2-7 | TRBD2 | TRBV6-5 | CASSYARGGPVVRYEQYF | TGTGCCAGCAGTTACGCGCGGGGGGGGCCCGTCGTCAGATACGAGCAGTACTTC
few | TRBJ2-5 | NA | TRBV5-1 | CASSLGGPQEPQYF | TGCGCCAGCAGCTTAGGGGGACCTCAAGAGCCCCAGTACTTC
NA | TRBJ2-7 | NA | TRBV5-1 | CASSIDRNEQYF | TGCGCCAGCAGCATAGACAGGAACGAGCAGTACTTC
few | TRBJ1-1 | NA | TRBV28 | CASSHLYQEAFF | TGTGCCAGCAGCCATCTGTACCAGGAGGCTTTCTTT
few | TRBJ2-1 | NA | TRBV29-1 | CSAEYTLTYNEQFF | TGCAGCGCCGAGTACACCTTGACCTACAATGAGCAGTTCTTC
many | TRBJ2-5 | TRBD1 | TRBV28 | CASRGQGAGETQYF | TGTGCCAGCAGGGGACAGGGGGCCGGAGAGACCCAGTACTTC
few | TRBJ2-1 | NA | TRBV30 | CAWSGMPRTPSSYNEQFF | TGTGCCTGGAGTGGAATGCCAAGGACACCGAGCTCCTACAATGAGCAGTTCTTC
NA | TRBJ2-3 | NA | TRBV12-3/TRBV12-4 | CASSRTNGVDTQYF | TGTGCCAGCAGTCGGACAAACGGGGTAGATACGCAGTATTTT
few | TRBJ2-1 | NA | TRBV24-1 | CATSGSGRGPGNQQFF | TGTGCCACCAGCGGAAGCGGACGGGGGCCTGGCAATCAGCAGTTCTTC
many | TRBJ2-3 | TRBD2 | TRBV7-9 | CASSSRLAGSTDTQYF | TGTGCCAGCAGCTCTAGGCTAGCGGGGAGCACAGATACGCAGTATTTT
many | TRBJ1-1 | NA | TRBV7-8 | CASSPPKQPNTEAFF | TGTGCCAGCAGCCCCCCGAAACAGCCGAACACTGAAGCTTTCTTT
NA | TRBJ2-7 | TRBD2 | TRBV20-1 | CSASGGFYEQYF | TGCAGTGCCAGCGGGGGTTTTTACGAGCAGTACTTC
few | TRBJ2-1 | NA | TRBV10-1 | CASSDPSVRRGEQFF | TGCGCCAGCAGTGACCCTAGCGTTAGGAGAGGTGAGCAGTTCTTC
NA | TRBJ1-5 | NA | TRBV29-1 | CSFSDSFNQPQHF | TGCAGCTTCAGCGACAGTTTCAATCAGCCCCAGCATTTT
many | TRBJ2-1 | TRBD2 | TRBV9 | CASSGGLAGYQFF | TGTGCCAGCAGCGGGGGACTAGCGGGGTATCAGTTCTTC
NA | TRBJ2-4 | TRBD2 | TRBV4-3 | CASSQEEATSGRLSIQYF | TGCGCCAGCAGCCAAGAAGAGGCAACTAGCGGGAGGTTGAGCATTCAGTACTTC
many | TRBJ2-7 | NA | TRBV20-1 | CSAETRSYEQYF | TGCAGTGCCGAAACCCGCTCCTACGAGCAGTACTTC
few | TRBJ2-3 | TRBD2 | TRBV20-1 | CSAISGRASDTQYF | TGCAGTGCTATTAGCGGGAGGGCGTCAGATACGCAGTATTTT
few | TRBJ2-1 | NA | TRBV6-2/TRBV6-3 | CASSLLSEQFF | TGTGCCAGCAGTTTACTTTCCGAGCAGTTCTTC
NA | TRBJ2-7 | NA | TRBV6-6 | CASSTYYEQYF | TGTGCCAGCAGTACCTACTACGAGCAGTACTTC
NA | TRBJ2-4 | NA | TRBV3-1 | CASSSGAAKNIQYF | TGTGCCAGCAGCTCAGGGGCGGCCAAAAACATTCAGTACTTC
few | TRBJ1-5 | NA | TRBV29-1 | CSVARNQPQHF | TGCAGCGTTGCCAGGAATCAGCCCCAGCATTTT
NA | TRBJ2-5 | NA | TRBV11-2 | CASSRTRTGETQYF | TGTGCCAGCAGCCGAACGAGGACTGGGGAGACCCAGTACTTC
NA | TRBJ2-5 | TRBD1 | TRBV4-3 | CASSQGGTGEETQYF | TGCGCCAGCAGCCAAGGTGGGACAGGGGAAGAGACCCAGTACTTC
NA | TRBJ2-7 | NA | TRBV7-3 | CASSSGRGDYEQYF | TGTGCCAGCAGCTCGGGCCGAGGGGACTACGAGCAGTACTTC
NA | TRBJ2-5 | TRBD2 | TRBV10-3 | CAINPGGEGQETQYF | TGTGCCATCAATCCGGGAGGAGAAGGGCAAGAGACCCAGTACTTC
few | TRBJ2-3 | TRBD2 | TRBV7-6 | CASSSLVVSGRARTDTQYF | TGTGCCAGCAGCTCTCTAGTAGTAAGCGGGAGGGCCCGCACAGATACGCAGTATTTT
few | TRBJ2-7 | NA | TRBV7-8 | CASSLDRFDEQYF | TGTGCCAGCAGCTTGGACCGTTTCGACGAGCAGTACTTC
few | TRBJ2-1 | TRBD2 | TRBV20-1 | CSANAGGGYNEQFF | TGCAGTGCAAATGCGGGAGGGGGTTACAATGAGCAGTTCTTC
many | TRBJ2-1 | TRBD2 | TRBV12-3/TRBV12-4 | CASSGTSGRNEQFF | TGTGCCAGCAGCGGGACTAGCGGCAGAAATGAGCAGTTCTTC
many | TRBJ2-1 | NA | TRBV6-2/TRBV6-3 | CASSPGASSSYNEQFF | TGTGCCAGCAGTCCAGGGGCTTCGAGCTCCTACAATGAGCAGTTCTTC
few | TRBJ1-6 | TRBD1 | TRBV9 | CASSGTGTGGNSPLHF | TGTGCCAGCAGCGGTACCGGGACAGGGGGTAATTCACCCCTCCACTTT
many | TRBJ2-1 | TRBD1 | TRBV28 | CASSRPGQGAHEQFF | TGTGCCAGCAGCCGTCCGGGACAGGGGGCCCATGAGCAGTTCTTC